This record looks at one T cell receptor (beta chain) sequence and its context. Generated by immunoSEQ multiplex PCR, the TCRdb table keeps only in-frame clones and is missing some. The repertoire includes more than 95,000 clones, roughly 86% of them detected once, and 2.9% sits in the top ten. This specimen belongs to a study of control samples from healthy donors and cancer patients. Germline V gene sequence: CDR1 MDHEN, CDR2 SYDVKM. There are 15 residues in the CDR3. Trimming pared 4 bases from V and 0 bases from J, leaving 7 bases between. This TCR was sampled from a man in his 60s in good health. J is TRBJ2-6 and V is TRBV28; a possible D gene is TRBD2 (5 bases). Sequenced material: blood. CDR3 residues: CASSYRGSGANVLTF. CDR3 DNA sequence: TGTGCCAGCAGTTACCGGGGCTCTGGGGCCAACGTCCTGACTTTC.